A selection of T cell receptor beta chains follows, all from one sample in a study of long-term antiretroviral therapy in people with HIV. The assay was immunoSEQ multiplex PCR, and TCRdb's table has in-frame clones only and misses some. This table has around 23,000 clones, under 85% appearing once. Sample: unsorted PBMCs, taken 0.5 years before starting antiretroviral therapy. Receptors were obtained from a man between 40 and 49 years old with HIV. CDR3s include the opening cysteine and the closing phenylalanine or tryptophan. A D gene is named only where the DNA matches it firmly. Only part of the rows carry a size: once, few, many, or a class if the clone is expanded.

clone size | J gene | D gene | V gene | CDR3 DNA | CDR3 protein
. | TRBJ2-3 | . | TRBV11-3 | TGTGCCAGCAGCCAACTAGGAGATACGCAGTATTTT | CASSQLGDTQYF
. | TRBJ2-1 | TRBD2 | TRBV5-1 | TGCGCCAGCAGCTTGGTGGGGGGGGTCCCGCAGTTCTTC | CASSLVGGVPQFF
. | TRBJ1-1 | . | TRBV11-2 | TGTGCCAGCAGCTTATCGGTTGAAGCTTTCTTT | CASSLSVEAFF
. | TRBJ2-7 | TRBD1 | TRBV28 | TGTGCCAGCAGTCTTGGGACAGCCGAGCAGTACTTC | CASSLGTAEQYF
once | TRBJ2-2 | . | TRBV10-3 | TGTGCCATCAGTGAGCGAGGTAACACCGGGGAGCTGTTTTTT | CAISERGNTGELFF
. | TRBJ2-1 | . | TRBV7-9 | TGTGCCAGCAGTTATGTACACGGGACTGAGCAGTTCTTC | CASSYVHGTEQFF
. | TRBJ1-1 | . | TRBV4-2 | TGTGCCAGCAGCCAAGATAGTTGGGCAGGGGATATGAACACTGAAGCTTTCTTT | CASSQDSWAGDMNTEAFF
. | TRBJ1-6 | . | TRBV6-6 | TGTGCCAGCAGCCCCCTGCGGGATGCTAGGTCACCCCTCCACTTT | CASSPLRDARSPLHF
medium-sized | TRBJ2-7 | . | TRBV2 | TGTGCCACCAGGGCCGGGGGACCCTACGAGCAGTACTTC | CATRAGGPYEQYF
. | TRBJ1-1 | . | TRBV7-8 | TGTGCCAGCAGCACCCAAGGTGAAGCTTTCTTT | CASSTQGEAFF
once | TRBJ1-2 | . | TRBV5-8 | TGTGCCAGCAGCTTGAAAGGCAGTGAGAACTATGGCTACACCTTC | CASSLKGSENYGYTF
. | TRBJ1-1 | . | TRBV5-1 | TGCGCCAGCAGCTTGGCGGCGGGGGGGACTGAAGCTTTCTTT | CASSLAAGGTEAFF
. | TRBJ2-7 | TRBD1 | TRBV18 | TGTGCCAGCTCAAAAGGGACAGGGACGCGGGAGCAGTACTTC | CASSKGTGTREQYF
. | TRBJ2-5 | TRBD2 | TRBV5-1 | TGCGCCAGCAGCCTAGGTGGGACTAGCGGGGGCAACCAAGAGACCCAGTACTTC | CASSLGGTSGGNQETQYF
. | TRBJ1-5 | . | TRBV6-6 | TGTGCCATCAAGACCGACAATCAGCCCCAGCATTTT | CAIKTDNQPQHF
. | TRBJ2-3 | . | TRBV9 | TGTGCCAGCAGCGTAGAGCAGACAGATACGCAGTATTTT | CASSVEQTDTQYF
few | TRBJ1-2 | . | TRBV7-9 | TGTGCCAGCAGCTTAGCGCAATCCGGATTTAACTATGGCTACACCTTC | CASSLAQSGFNYGYTF
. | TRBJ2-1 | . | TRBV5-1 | TGCGCCAGCAGCTTAGGGCTTGTAAAGGACAATGAGCAGTTCTTC | CASSLGLVKDNEQFF
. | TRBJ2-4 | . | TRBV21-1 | TGTGCCAGCAGTACTATAGCCAAAAACATTCAGTACTTC | CASSTIAKNIQYF
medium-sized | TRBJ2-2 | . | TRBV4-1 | TGCGCCAGCAGCTATCCAGGGGGGGACGGGGAGCTGTTTTTT | CASSYPGGDGELFF
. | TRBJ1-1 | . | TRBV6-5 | TGTGCCAGCAGCCGAGGGGGCACTGAAGCTTTCTTT | CASSRGGTEAFF
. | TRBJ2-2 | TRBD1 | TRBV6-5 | TGTGCCAGCACCGGACAGGGGGCGGTCGGGGAGCTGTTTTTT | CASTGQGAVGELFF
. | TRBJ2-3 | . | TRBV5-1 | TGCGCCACCAAGTGGGAGACTAGCACAGATACGCAGTATTTT | CATKWETSTDTQYF
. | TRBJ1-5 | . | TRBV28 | TGTGCCAGCAGTTTCGCTGCGTCGAGCAATCAGCCCCAGCATTTT | CASSFAASSNQPQHF
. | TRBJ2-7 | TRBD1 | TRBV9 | TGTGCCAGCAGCCCTCGGACAGGGGGCCGGCACGAGCAGTACTTC | CASSPRTGGRHEQYF
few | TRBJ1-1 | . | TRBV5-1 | TGCGCCAGCATGATAGGGAACAAGCGGACTGAAGCTTTCTTT | CASMIGNKRTEAFF
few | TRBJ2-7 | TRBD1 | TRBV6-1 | TGTGCCAGCACCGAAGGGACAGGGGCGTCCTACGAGCAGTACTTC | CASTEGTGASYEQYF
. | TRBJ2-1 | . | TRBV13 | TGTGCCAGCAGCCCGCCCGCGTACAATGAGCAGTTCTTC | CASSPPAYNEQFF
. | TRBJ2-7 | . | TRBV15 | TGTGCCACCAGAGATAGAGAAGGGGACAAGGGCCCCTCCTACGAGCAGTACTTC | CATRDREGDKGPSYEQYF
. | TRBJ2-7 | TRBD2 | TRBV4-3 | TGCGCCAGCAGCCAAACTGGGACTAGCGGGGGGCGGGGCGAGCAGTACTTC | CASSQTGTSGGRGEQYF